These T cell receptor beta chains were read from a single sample in a study of T cell changes during pregnancy in multiple sclerosis. The assay was immunoSEQ multiplex PCR, and TCRdb's table has in-frame clones only and misses some. The sample gives 30,000 to 35,000 clones, around 89% of which show up once; about 0.5% is in the top ten. Sequencing was performed on CD4+ T cells from peripheral blood mononuclear cells, taken in the third trimester of pregnancy. Receptors were obtained from a female donor in good health, enrolled as a control in a pregnancy study. Each CDR3 is given with its conserved first and last residue. The order of the fields is V gene, D gene, J gene, clone size, CDR3 DNA, CDR3 protein. A D gene is named only where the DNA matches it firmly. For some rows the clone size is stated as once, few or many, or as a class when expanded; others skip it.

TRBV18	-	TRBJ1-1	-	TGTGCCAGCTCACCCGCTCGGACAGCCAACACTTTCACTGAAGCTTTCTTT	CASSPARTANTFTEAFF
TRBV12-1	-	TRBJ1-1	few	TGTGCCAGCATTTCAGGGTTTCGGTTT	CASISGFRF
TRBV30	-	TRBJ1-2	once	TGTGCCTGGAGGAAACGAGACTCCTCTTATGGCTACACCTTC	CAWRKRDSSYGYTF
TRBV9	-	TRBJ1-2	-	TGTGCCAGCAGCGCTACAGTTTCAGGGAACTATGGCTACACCTTC	CASSATVSGNYGYTF
TRBV19	-	TRBJ1-2	-	TGTGCCAGTAGTATTCGTCAGGGTGATGGCTACACCTTC	CASSIRQGDGYTF
TRBV14	-	TRBJ2-1	-	TGTGCCAGCAGCCGGGACCGGAGGGTATCGATGGAGCAGTTCTTC	CASSRDRRVSMEQFF
TRBV29-1	-	TRBJ1-5	-	TGCAGCGTTGGGATCGCCGGAGGGGATCAGCCCCAGCATTTT	CSVGIAGGDQPQHF
TRBV15	-	TRBJ1-6	-	TGTGCCACCAGCAGCCTTCCGGTGGGGCAGTCCTATAATTCACCCCTCCACTTT	CATSSLPVGQSYNSPLHF
TRBV18	TRBD2	TRBJ2-1	-	TGTGCCAGCTCACCACCGCTAGCGGGAGCCCACAATGAGCAGTTCTTC	CASSPPLAGAHNEQFF
TRBV11-3	-	TRBJ2-3	-	TGTGCCAGCAGCTCGTTAGATCGTTGGCGGGGCAGCACAGATACGCAGTATTTT	CASSSLDRWRGSTDTQYF
TRBV29-1	TRBD2	TRBJ2-1	-	TGCAGCGTTGACGGTAGCGGGAGGGTCTCCTACAATGAGCAGTTCTTC	CSVDGSGRVSYNEQFF
TRBV11-2	TRBD1	TRBJ1-1	-	TGTGCCAGCAGCTTAAGGATTGGTCAGGGGGCCGGCACTGAAGCTTTCTTT	CASSLRIGQGAGTEAFF
TRBV7-9	TRBD1	TRBJ2-2	-	TGTGCCAGCAGCGACCGGACAGGCGGGAACACCGGGGAGCTGTTTTTT	CASSDRTGGNTGELFF
TRBV11-2	-	TRBJ2-7	few	TGTGCCAGCAGCTTAGGTCGGGTTTCCTACGAGCAGTACTTC	CASSLGRVSYEQYF
TRBV29-1	-	TRBJ1-1	few	TGCAGCGTTGCACCGGGGAACACTGAAGCTTTCTTT	CSVAPGNTEAFF
TRBV10-3	TRBD2	TRBJ2-3	-	TGTGCCATCAGTGAGTCAAGGGCTAGCGGGAGTTCATGGACAGATACGCAGTATTTT	CAISESRASGSSWTDTQYF
TRBV28	-	TRBJ2-7	-	TGTGCCAGCAGTTTACAGGTAACCTACGAGCAGTACTTC	CASSLQVTYEQYF
TRBV30	TRBD1	TRBJ2-7	-	TGTGCCGGGCTGGGACAGGGGGTTACCTACGAGCAGTACTTC	CAGLGQGVTYEQYF
TRBV12-5	-	TRBJ2-4	-	TGTGCTAGTGGTTTGGGACAGTTCCAAGCCAAAAACATTCAGTACTTC	CASGLGQFQAKNIQYF
TRBV6-5	TRBD1	TRBJ1-2	-	TGTGCCAGCAGTTTCGGGACAGGGCGGGGTGGCTACACCTTC	CASSFGTGRGGYTF
TRBV6-5	-	TRBJ1-1	once	TGTGCCAGCACCAACCCTCAGGACACTGAAGCTTTCTTT	CASTNPQDTEAFF
TRBV4-3	-	TRBJ2-3	-	TGCGCCAGCAGCCAAGACGTAGTTACTAGCACAGATACGCAGTATTTT	CASSQDVVTSTDTQYF
TRBV19	TRBD2	TRBJ2-3	-	TGTGCCAGTAGTGTCGGACTAGCTGAGACGGTCCCGCAGTATTTT	CASSVGLAETVPQYF
TRBV10-1	-	TRBJ1-1	-	TGCGCCAGCAGTGAAACGGGGTTCGGTGAAGCTTTCTTT	CASSETGFGEAFF
TRBV19	TRBD1	TRBJ1-5	-	TGTGCCAGTCAACCCGGGACAGGGAACGGGGGCAATCAGCCCCAGCATTTT	CASQPGTGNGGNQPQHF
TRBV2	TRBD2	TRBJ2-7	-	TGTGCCAGCAGTGAAGGACTAGCGGGATCCGGAAGCTCCTACGAGCAGTACTTC	CASSEGLAGSGSSYEQYF
TRBV12-2	-	TRBJ1-1	-	TGTGCAAGTCGAACTCCCCGGGACAGGGGGGATCGTGACACTGAAGCTTTCTTT	CASRTPRDRGDRDTEAFF
TRBV5-1	TRBD1	TRBJ2-7	-	TGCGCCAGCAGCTTGGCTGGGACAGGGGGAACCTACGAGCAGTACTTC	CASSLAGTGGTYEQYF
TRBV11-3	-	TRBJ1-2	-	TGTGCCAGCAGCCCAAACGGACAGAACGGCTACACCTTC	CASSPNGQNGYTF
TRBV2	-	TRBJ1-5	-	TGTGCCAGCAGTGAAGGGCAGGTTAGCAATCAGCCCCAGCATTTT	CASSEGQVSNQPQHF
TRBV21-1	-	TRBJ1-5	once	TGTGCCAGCAGAGCCCTCGCAGGGATGAACCAGCCCCAGCATTTT	CASRALAGMNQPQHF
TRBV27	TRBD1	TRBJ1-3	-	TGTGCCAGCAGTCCGTCTGTGTTTTGGACAGGATTCTCTGGAAACACCATATATTTT	CASSPSVFWTGFSGNTIYF
TRBV30	-	TRBJ1-1	-	TGTGCCGGAGGACAGCCTGAAGCTTTCTTT	CAGGQPEAFF
TRBV7-2	TRBD1	TRBJ2-1	-	TGTGCCAGCAAGGGACAGGGGGCCTACAATGAGCAGTTCTTC	CASKGQGAYNEQFF
TRBV11-3	TRBD1	TRBJ2-7	-	TGTGCCAGCAGCAGGGGACAGGGGAGATCCTACGAGCAGTACTTC	CASSRGQGRSYEQYF
TRBV27	TRBD2	TRBJ2-1	-	TGTGCCAGCAGTTCGCTAGCGGGAGGGACCAATGAGCAGTTCTTC	CASSSLAGGTNEQFF
TRBV5-4	-	TRBJ1-2	few	TGTGCCTATGGCACAGGCGATATCCTCTATGGCTACACCTTC	CAYGTGDILYGYTF
TRBV7-2	TRBD2	TRBJ2-7	-	TGTGCCAGCAGCTTACATGCGGGGGGCCCCTACGAGCAGTACTTC	CASSLHAGGPYEQYF
TRBV9	-	TRBJ2-1	-	TGTGCCAGCGCTGGGGCGGTATCGAGGAATGAGCAGTTCTTC	CASAGAVSRNEQFF
TRBV30	TRBD1	TRBJ1-2	-	TGTGCCTGGAGCCACGGGACAGCCGATTATGGCTACACCTTC	CAWSHGTADYGYTF
TRBV11-2	-	TRBJ1-6	few	TGTGCCAGCAGCTTAGATGGGGGCCGTCTGACACCCCTCCACTTT	CASSLDGGRLTPLHF
TRBV7-2	TRBD2	TRBJ2-5	-	TGTGCCAGCAGCTTCCGGCGGGGGGGCGGGGAGACCCAGTACTTC	CASSFRRGGGETQYF
TRBV2	TRBD2	TRBJ2-2	once	TGTGCCAGCAGTAGGACTAGCGGGGGAGCGAACACCGGGGAGCTGTTTTTT	CASSRTSGGANTGELFF
TRBV19	-	TRBJ1-1	-	TGTGCCAGTAGTGCAGGGGCGCCGGGCACTGAAGCTTTCTTT	CASSAGAPGTEAFF
TRBV6-6	-	TRBJ1-1	-	TGTGCCAGCAGCCAGGCGGGGATACATGAAGCTTTCTTT	CASSQAGIHEAFF
TRBV10-1	-	TRBJ1-1	-	TGCGCCAGCAGTGAGTTTGGCTTGGGCAGGGCGAGCGCTGAAGCTTTCTTT	CASSEFGLGRASAEAFF
TRBV15	-	TRBJ2-1	-	TGTGCCACCAGCAGAGATAATCAGGGCTCCTACAATGAGCAGTTCTTC	CATSRDNQGSYNEQFF
TRBV5-1	-	TRBJ2-1	-	TGCGCCAGCAGCTTGGTGGGGGCCCCCTACAATGAGCAGTTCTTC	CASSLVGAPYNEQFF
TRBV18	-	TRBJ1-3	-	TGTGCCAGCTCACCGGGGACACCGACCTCTGGAAACACCATATATTTT	CASSPGTPTSGNTIYF
TRBV30	-	TRBJ1-2	few	TGTGCCTGGACCGAGACATTCTATGGCTACACCTTC	CAWTETFYGYTF
TRBV4-3	-	TRBJ2-3	-	TGCGCCAGCAGCCAAGTAGAAGTGGGTGCGGCGCAAACTAGCACAGATACGCAGTATTTT	CASSQVEVGAAQTSTDTQYF
TRBV4-3	-	TRBJ1-3	-	TGCGCCAGCAGCCAAGATGCGCTCAACACCATATATTTT	CASSQDALNTIYF